This T cell receptor beta chain originates from a study of blood T cell repertoires in COVID-19 (dated by TCRdb to the early 2020s). Looking at the study overall: Collaborator samples came from the United States, Italy and Spain and covered acute and convalescent phases of COVID-19. The sample metadata nearly always contained a de-identified subject ID, COVID-19 status, age in years and sex. The material from the prospective study consisted of cDNA or gDNA derived from T cells, B-cell-depleted T cells, or PBMCs. Deeply sampled blood TCRbeta repertoires from subjects exposed to, actively infected with, or recovered from COVID-19 were included in the dataset. The repertoires were released in a freely available public database meant as a resource for research on the immune response to SARS-CoV-2. Where HLA class I and class II types were available, the types were taken from metadata supplied by the sample provider, not from assay-based typing. Samples came from the ongoing ImmuneRACE study (first 160 participants) plus 1,254 subjects from 6 global collaborators. Broad study findings and their caveats: The amount of clinical and demographic metadata varied by source and participant and was provided uncurated.

The immunoSEQ Assay, a bias-controlled multiplex PCR, was used to amplify TCRbeta CDR3 regions from genomic DNA. Per the source publication's procedure: Nucleated cell counts per sample were estimated from amplification of reference gene primers within the assay. To quantify the absolute abundance of each unique TCRbeta CDR3 rearrangement, sequence reads were collapsed and filtered. For each sample, productive Simpson clonality was calculated as the square root of Simpson's diversity index over productive rearrangements. In its TCRdb copy, this immuneACCESS table keeps in-frame sequences only and misses some clones. Where compared with another copy, unresolved V genes explain less than half of these, and the others have no known cause. The DNA was the basis for D and trimming; V, J and clone size are from that table. The sample yields 60,000 or so clones; roughly nine tenths were counted once. Over 9% of the sample belongs to the ten largest clones.

Each collaborating institution followed its own protocols to collect whole blood in K2EDTA tubes. For TCRbeta analysis, collaborators shipped samples as frozen whole blood, isolated PBMCs, or DNA extracted from either of those sample types. A distance of 14 bases separates the germline ends of V and J, which lose 5 bases and 2 bases respectively. CDR1 is given as SGHAT and CDR2 as FQNNGV, both from the germline V gene. The CDR3 sequence holds 15 residues, the cysteine and phenylalanine included. Only the CDR3 portion is preserved as DNA: 45 bases, with reading frame beginning at the first base. For this clone: The clone's antigen remains unknown. Base qualities are not provided; no much larger clone lies one nucleotide away.

Sequenced sample: peripheral blood. The origin of this receptor is a human donor with acute or convalescent COVID-19. The donor label of this sample is uncertain. The sequence links TRBV11-2 to TRBJ2-3; perhaps TRBD2 is the D gene, with 6 bases matching. At the DNA level, the sequence is TGTGCCAGCAGCCGTGACCTAGCGTACACAGATACGCAGTATTTT. Its product reads: CASSRDLAYTDTQYF.